Detailed here is one TCR beta chain. These data are taken from a study of blood T cell repertoires in COVID-19. About the research overall: T cells, B-cell-depleted T cells, or PBMCs supplied cDNA or gDNA.

Losses at the gene ends were 4 bases for V and 0 bases for J; bases not matched to a gene: 2. Germline values: CDR1 MNHNY, CDR2 SVGAGI (reference sequence). The CDR3 contains 14 residues. Seattle patients were enrolled while actively infected and followed longitudinally. Per the original data handling: Nucleated cell number was recorded as an estimate derived from reference gene primer amplification. Clones were read by immunoSEQ multiplex PCR, and TCRdb kept only the in-frame ones, dropping some. The DNA was the basis for D and trimming; V, J and clone size are from that table. The table includes about 130,000 clones, roughly 92% detected once.

The sequencing sample was made of peripheral blood. The chain links TRBV6-6 to TRBJ2-7; 8 bases agree with TRBD1. The TCR originated in a man aged 50-60 years with COVID-19, enrolled during active disease. The CDR3 protein is CASSSDRGSYEQYF. CDR3 DNA sequence: TGTGCCAGCAGTTCAGACAGGGGCTCCTACGAGCAGTACTTC.